This T cell receptor (beta chain) was observed in a study of T cell responses to AZD1222 COVID-19 vaccine. Whole-study results and caveats: The study reported that nearly half of spike-specific TCRs target unmutated variant regions. Females made up more of the donors, who were largely white British, and clonal diversity may have come out too low.

This clone was found a few times. The antigen is not known. TCRdb's copy holds only in-frame clones and misses some; the assay was immunoSEQ multiplex PCR. The sample has around 150,000 clones; roughly 92% are singletons. Material: peripheral blood, obtained on day 0 of AZD1222 vaccination. The sequence was collected from an adult in good health.

The DNA of the CDR3 is TGTGCCAGCAGCCAGGGGGACAGCCCCCTCCACTTT. Translated: CASSQGDSPLHF. J is TRBJ1-6 and V is TRBV3-1 (or the pseudogene TRBV3-2); 7 nucleotides line up with TRBD1. CDR3 length: 12 amino acids. Germline V CDR1 and CDR2: LGHDT, YNNKEL (reference sequence). Unmatched junction bases numbered 3, after V lost 3 bases and J lost 13 bases.